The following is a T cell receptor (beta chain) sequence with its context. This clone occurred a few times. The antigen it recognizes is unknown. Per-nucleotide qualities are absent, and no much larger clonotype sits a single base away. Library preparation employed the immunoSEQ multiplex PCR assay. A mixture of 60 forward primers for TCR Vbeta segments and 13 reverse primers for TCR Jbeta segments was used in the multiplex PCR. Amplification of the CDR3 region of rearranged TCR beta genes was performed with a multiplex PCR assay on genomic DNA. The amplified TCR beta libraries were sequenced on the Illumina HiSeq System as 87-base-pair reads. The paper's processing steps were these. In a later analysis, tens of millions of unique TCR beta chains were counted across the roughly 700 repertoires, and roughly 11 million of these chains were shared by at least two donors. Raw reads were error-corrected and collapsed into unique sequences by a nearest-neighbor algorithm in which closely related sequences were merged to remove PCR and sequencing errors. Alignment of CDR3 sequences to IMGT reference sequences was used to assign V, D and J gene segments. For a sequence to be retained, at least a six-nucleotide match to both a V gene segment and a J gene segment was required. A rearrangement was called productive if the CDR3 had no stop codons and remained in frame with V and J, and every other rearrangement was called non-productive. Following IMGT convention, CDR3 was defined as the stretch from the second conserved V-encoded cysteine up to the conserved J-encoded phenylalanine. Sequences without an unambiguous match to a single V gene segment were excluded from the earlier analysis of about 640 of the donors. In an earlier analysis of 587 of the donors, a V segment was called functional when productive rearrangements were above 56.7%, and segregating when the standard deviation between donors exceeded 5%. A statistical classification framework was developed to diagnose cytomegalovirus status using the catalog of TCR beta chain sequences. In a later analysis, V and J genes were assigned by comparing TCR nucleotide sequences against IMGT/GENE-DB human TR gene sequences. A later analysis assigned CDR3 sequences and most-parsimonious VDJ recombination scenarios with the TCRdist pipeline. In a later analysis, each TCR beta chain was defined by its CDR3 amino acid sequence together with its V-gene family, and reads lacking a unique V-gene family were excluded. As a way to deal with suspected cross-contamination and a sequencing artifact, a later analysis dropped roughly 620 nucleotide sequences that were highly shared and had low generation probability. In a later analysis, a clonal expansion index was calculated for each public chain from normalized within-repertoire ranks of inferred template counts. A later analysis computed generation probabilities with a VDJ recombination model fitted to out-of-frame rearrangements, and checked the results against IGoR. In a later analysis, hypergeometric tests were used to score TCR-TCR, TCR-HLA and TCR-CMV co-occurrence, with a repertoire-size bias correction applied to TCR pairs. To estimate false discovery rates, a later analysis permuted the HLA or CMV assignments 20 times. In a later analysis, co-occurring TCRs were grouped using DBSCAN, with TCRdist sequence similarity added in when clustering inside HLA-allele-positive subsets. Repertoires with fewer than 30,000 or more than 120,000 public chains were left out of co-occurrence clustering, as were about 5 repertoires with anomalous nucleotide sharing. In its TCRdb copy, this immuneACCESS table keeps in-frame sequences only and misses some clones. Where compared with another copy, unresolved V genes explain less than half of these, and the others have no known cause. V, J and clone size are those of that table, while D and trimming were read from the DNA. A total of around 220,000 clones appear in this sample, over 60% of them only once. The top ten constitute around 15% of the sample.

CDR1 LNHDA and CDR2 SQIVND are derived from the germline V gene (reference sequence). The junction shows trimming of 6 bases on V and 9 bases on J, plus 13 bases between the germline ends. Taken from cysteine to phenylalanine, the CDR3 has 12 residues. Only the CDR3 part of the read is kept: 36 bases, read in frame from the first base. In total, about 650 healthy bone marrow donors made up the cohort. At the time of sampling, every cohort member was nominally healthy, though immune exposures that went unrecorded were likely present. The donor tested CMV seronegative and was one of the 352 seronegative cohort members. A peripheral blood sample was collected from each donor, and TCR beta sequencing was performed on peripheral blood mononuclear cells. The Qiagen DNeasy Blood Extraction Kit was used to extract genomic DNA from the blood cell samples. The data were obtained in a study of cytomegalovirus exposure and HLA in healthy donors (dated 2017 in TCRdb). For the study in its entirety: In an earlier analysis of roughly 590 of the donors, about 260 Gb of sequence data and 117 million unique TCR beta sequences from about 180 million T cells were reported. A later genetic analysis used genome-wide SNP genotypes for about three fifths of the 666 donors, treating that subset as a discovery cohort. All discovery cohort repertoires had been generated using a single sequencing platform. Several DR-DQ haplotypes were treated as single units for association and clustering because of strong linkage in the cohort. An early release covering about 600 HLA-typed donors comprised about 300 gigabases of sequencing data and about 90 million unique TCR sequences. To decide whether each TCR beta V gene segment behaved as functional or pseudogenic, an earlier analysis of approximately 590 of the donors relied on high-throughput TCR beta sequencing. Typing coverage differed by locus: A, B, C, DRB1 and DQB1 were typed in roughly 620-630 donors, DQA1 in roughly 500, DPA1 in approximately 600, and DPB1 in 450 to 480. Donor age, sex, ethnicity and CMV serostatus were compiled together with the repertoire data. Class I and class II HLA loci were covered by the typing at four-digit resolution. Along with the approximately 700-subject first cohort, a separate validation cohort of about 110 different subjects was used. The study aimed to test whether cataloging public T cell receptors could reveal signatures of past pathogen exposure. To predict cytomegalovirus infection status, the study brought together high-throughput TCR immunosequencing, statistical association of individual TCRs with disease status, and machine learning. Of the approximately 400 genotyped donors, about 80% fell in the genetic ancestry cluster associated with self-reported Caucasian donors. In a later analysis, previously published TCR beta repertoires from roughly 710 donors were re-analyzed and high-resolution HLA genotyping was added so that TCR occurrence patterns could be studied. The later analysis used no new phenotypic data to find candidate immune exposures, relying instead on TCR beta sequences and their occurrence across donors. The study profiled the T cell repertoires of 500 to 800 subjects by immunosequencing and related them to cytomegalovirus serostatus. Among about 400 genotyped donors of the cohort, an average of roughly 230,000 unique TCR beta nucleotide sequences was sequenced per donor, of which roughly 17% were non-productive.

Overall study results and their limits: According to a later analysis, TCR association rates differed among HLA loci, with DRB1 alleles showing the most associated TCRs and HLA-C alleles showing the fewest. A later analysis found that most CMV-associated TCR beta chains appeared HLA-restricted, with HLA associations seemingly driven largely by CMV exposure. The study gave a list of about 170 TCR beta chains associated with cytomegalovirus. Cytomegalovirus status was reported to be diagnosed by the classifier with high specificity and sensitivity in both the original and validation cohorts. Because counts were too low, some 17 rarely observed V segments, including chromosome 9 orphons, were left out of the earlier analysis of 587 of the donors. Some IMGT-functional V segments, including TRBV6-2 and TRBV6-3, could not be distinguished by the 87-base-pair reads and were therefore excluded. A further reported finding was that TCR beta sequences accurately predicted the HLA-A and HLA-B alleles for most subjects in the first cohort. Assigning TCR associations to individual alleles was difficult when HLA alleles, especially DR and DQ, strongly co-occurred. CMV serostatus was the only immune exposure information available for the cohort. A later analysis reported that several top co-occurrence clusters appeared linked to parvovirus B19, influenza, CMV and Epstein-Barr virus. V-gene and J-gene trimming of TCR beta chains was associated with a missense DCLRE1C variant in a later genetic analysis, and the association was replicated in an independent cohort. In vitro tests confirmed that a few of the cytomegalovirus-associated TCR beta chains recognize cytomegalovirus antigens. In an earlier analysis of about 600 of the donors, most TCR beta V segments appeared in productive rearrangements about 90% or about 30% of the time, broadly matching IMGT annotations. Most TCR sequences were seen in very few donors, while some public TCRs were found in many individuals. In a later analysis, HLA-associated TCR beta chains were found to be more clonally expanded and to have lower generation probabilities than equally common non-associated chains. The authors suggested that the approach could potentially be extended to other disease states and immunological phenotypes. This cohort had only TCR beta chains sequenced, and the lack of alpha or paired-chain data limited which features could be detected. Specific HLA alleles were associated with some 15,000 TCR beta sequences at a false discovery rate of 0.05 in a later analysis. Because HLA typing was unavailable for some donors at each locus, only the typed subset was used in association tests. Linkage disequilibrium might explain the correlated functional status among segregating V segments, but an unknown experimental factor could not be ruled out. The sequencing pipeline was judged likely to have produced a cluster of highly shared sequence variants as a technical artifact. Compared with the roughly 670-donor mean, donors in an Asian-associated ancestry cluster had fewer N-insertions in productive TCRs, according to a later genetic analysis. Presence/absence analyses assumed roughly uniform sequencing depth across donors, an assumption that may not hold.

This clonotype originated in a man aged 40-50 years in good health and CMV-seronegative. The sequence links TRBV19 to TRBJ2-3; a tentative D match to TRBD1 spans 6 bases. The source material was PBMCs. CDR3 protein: CASREGVGTQYF. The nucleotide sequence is TGTGCCAGTAGAGAGGGGGTCGGAACGCAGTATTTT.